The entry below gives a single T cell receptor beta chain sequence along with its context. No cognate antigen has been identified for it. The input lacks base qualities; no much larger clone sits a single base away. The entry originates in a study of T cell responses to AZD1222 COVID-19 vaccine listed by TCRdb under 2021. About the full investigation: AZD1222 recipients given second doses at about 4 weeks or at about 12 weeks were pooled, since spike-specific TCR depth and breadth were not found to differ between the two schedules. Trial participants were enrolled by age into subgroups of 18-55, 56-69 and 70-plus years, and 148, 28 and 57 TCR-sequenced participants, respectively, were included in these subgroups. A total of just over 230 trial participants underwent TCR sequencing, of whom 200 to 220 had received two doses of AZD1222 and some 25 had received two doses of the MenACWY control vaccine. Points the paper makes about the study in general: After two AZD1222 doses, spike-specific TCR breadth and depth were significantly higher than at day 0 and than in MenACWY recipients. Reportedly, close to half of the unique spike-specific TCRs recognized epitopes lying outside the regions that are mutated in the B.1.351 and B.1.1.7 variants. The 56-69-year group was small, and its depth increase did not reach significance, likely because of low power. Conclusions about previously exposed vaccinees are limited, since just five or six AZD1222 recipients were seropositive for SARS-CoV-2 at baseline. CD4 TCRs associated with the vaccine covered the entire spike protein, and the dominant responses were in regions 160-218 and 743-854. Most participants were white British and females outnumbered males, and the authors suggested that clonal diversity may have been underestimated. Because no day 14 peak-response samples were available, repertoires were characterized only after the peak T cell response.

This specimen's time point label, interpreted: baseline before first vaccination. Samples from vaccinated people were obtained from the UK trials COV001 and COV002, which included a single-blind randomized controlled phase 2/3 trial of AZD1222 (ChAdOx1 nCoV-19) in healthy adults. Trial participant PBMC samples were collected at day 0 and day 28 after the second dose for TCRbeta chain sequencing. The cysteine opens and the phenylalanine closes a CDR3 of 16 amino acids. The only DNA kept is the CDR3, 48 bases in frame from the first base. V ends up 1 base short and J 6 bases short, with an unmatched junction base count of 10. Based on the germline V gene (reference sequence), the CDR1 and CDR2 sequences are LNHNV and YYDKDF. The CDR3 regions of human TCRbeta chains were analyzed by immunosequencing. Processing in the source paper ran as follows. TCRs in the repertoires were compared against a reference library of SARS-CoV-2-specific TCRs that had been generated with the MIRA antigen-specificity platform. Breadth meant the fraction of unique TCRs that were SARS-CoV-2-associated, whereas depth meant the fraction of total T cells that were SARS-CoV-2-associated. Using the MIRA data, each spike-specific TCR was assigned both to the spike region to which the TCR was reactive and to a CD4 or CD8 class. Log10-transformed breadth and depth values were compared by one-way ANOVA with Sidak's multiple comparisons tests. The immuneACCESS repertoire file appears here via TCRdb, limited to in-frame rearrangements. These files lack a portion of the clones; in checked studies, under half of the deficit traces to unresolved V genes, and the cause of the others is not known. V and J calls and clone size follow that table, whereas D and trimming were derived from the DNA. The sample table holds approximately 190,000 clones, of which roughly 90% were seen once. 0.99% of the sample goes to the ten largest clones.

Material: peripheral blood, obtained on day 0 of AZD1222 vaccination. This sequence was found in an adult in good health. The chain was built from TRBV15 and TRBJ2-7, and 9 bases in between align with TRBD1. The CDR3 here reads CATSRAVGTGKGEQYF. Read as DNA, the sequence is TGTGCCACCAGCAGAGCTGTGGGGACAGGGAAGGGCGAGCAGTACTTC.